The 16 T cell receptor beta chains listed next were all sequenced from one sample in a study of CXCR3-negative and CXCR3-positive naive CD8 T cells. UMI-labeled TRB cDNA libraries were prepared by 5' RACE. TCRdb re-called the 5' RACE reads; every CDR3 protein appears as one record, without DNA. This table holds 80,000 to 95,000 distinct CDR3 sequences. Sequenced sample: naive CXCR3- CD8+ T cells from blood. Described subset: CD45RO-CCR7+CD27+CD95- naive CD8+ T cells lacking CXCR3 (TNR3-). The receptors shown here come from a human donor in good health. Some clones in this sample may be carry-over from other donors' samples.

V usage is TRBV24-1 and J usage is TRBJ1-5. This CDR3 region has 13 residues. Germline values: CDR1 KGHDR, CDR2 SFDVKD. The CDR3 reads CATSEARIKPQHF.

The rearrangement uses TRBV7-9 and TRBJ2-7; the D call of TRBD1 rests on TCRdb alone, since no DNA is present to check it. The CDR3 totals 12 residues. From germline, CDR1 is SEHNR and CDR2 FQNEAQ (reference sequence). The CDR3 reads CASSQTGREQYF.

This sequence joins TRBV6-2 or TRBV6-3 and TRBJ2-7; TCRdb returns TRBD1, unconfirmable since there is no DNA. From germline, CDR1 is MNHEY and CDR2 SVGEGT. This CDR3 has 15 residues. This CDR3 is CASSYGQGIYYEQYF.

The chain carries TRBV7-9 and TRBJ2-1; TCRdb's D gene call, TRBD2, goes unchecked for lack of DNA. Germline V gene lookup returns CDR1 SEHNR and CDR2 FQNEAQ (reference sequence). The CDR3 is 11 amino acids. CDR3 loop: CARGSGSGQFF.

The rearrangement joins TRBV7-6 to TRBJ2-1; TCRdb's assignment of TRBD2 cannot be checked, as there is no DNA. The CDR3 has 14 amino acids. Germline lookup yields CDR1 SGHVS and CDR2 FNYEAQ. The CDR3 is CASSRTSGRNEQFF.

This rearrangement joins TRBV29-1 to TRBJ1-1; TCRdb picks TRBD1, but there is no DNA to check that call. This CDR3 region has 13 residues. Germline-derived CDR1 and CDR2 are SQVTM and ANQGSEA. This chain's CDR3 is CSVWGQGWAEAFF.

The chain recombines TRBV6-5 with TRBJ2-3; TCRdb reports TRBD2, a call that lacks DNA to check it against. This CDR3 contains 15 residues. Germline lookup yields CDR1 MNHEY and CDR2 SVGAGI. This CDR3 is CASSELAGGPDTQYF.

The J gene is TRBJ2-3, the V gene TRBV6-2 or TRBV6-3. CDR3 length: 12 amino acids. Germline values: CDR1 MNHEY, CDR2 SVGEGT. The CDR3 sequence is CASSQSTDTQYF.

The chain carries TRBV5-6 and TRBJ2-1; the D call from TCRdb, TRBD1, cannot be confirmed without DNA. The length of the CDR3 is 15 residues. Germline CDR1 and CDR2: SGHDT and YYEEEE. The CDR3 reads CASSFLGGTYNEQFF.

This sequence joins TRBV9 and TRBJ1-5. The CDR3 runs 16 residues. Germline CDR1 is SGDLS and CDR2 is YYNGEE. CDR3 loop: CASTASYLGGDQPQHF.

The chain employs TRBV7-9 and TRBJ1-1; the TRBD1 assignment by TCRdb is unverifiable without DNA. There are 17 residues in the CDR3. Germline CDR1 SEHNR, CDR2 FQNEAQ (reference sequence). Here the CDR3 reads CASSGGTGGLMNTEAFF.

The chain couples TRBV29-1 to TRBJ2-1; checking the TCRdb D call of TRBD2 is not possible without DNA. Germline CDR1 is SQVTM and CDR2 is ANQGSEA. The CDR3 has 13 amino acids. The CDR3: CSVPAQGAQGVVF.

The genes are TRBV6-2 or TRBV6-3 and TRBJ2-2; TCRdb's D call, TRBD2, is unchecked because there is no DNA. Germline loops: CDR1 MNHEY, CDR2 SVGEGT. This CDR3 is 18 amino acids long. The CDR3 region is CASSYAPLAGGYTGELFF.

The rearrangement uses TRBV14 and TRBJ2-7; absent DNA, TCRdb's TRBD1 call cannot be checked. The CDR3 covers 15 residues. Germline CDR1 and CDR2: SGHDN and FVKESK. CDR3 protein: CASSPLDRGTREQYF. The complete variable domain, with remaining parts taken from reference TRBV14 and TRBJ2-7, reads EAGVTQFPSHSVIEKGQTVTLRCDPISGHDNLYWYRRVMGKEIKFLLHFVKESKQDESGMPNNRFLAERTGGTYSTLKVQPAELEDSGVYFCASSPLDRGTREQYFGPGTRLTVT.

The chain carries TRBV29-1 and TRBJ2-5; TCRdb proposes TRBD1, but this gene call is untestable without DNA. This CDR3 is built from 13 residues. Germline values: CDR1 SQVTM, CDR2 ANQGSEA. The CDR3 sequence: CSVVLGAGETQYF.

This rearrangement joins TRBV4-3 to TRBJ2-7; TCRdb's D gene call, TRBD1, goes unchecked for lack of DNA. CDR1 LGHNA and CDR2 YSLEER come from the germline V gene. This CDR3 region has 16 residues. CDR3 sequence: CASSQDEGDRGIEQYF.